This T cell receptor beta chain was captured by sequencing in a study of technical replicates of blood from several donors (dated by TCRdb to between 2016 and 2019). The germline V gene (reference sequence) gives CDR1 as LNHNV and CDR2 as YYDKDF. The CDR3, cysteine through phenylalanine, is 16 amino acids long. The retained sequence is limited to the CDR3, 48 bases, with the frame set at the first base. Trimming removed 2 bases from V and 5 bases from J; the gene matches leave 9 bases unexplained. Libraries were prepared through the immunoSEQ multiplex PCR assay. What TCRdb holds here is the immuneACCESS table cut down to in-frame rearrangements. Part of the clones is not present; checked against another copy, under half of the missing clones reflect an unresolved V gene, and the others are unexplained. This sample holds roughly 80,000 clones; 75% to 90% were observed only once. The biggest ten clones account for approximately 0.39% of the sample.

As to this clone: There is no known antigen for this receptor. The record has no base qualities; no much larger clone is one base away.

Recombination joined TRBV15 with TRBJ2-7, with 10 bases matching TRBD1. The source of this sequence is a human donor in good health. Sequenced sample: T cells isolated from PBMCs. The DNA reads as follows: TGTGCCACCAGCAGACATGCTTCCGGGACAGGGGACGAGCAGTACTTC. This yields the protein CATSRHASGTGDEQYF.